This TCR beta chain came from a study of identical twins. Unmatched junction bases numbered 5, after V lost 3 bases and J lost 0 bases. Germline-derived CDR1 and CDR2 are SGHRS and YFSETQ. This CDR3 contains 17 residues. A single record per CDR3 protein comes from TCRdb applying MiXCR to the 5' RACE reads. This table has around 490,000 distinct CDR3 sequences, 15% appearing once. With regard to this clonotype: Its target is not known.

Broader study findings: Cord blood beta clonotypes present at high abundance carried fewer insertions; no such pattern appeared in memory repertoires.

The same sample was also studied in work on yellow fever vaccine responses in identical twins. As reported in that work: Reportedly, the response of twins' T cells to the vaccine seemed partly convergent, partly personalized.

This chain uses TRBV5-1 with TRBJ2-1; the match to TRBD2 covers 11 bases. This TCR derives from a woman aged 18 to 35 in good health. The sample consisted of CD4+ T cells sorted from blood. The CDR3 protein is CASSSTSGGSSYNEQFF. In DNA form, the CDR3 reads TGCGCCAGCAGCTCCACTAGCGGGGGAAGCTCCTACAATGAGCAGTTCTTC. The entire variable domain, with the rest obtained from reference TRBV5-1 and TRBJ2-1, is as follows: KAGVTQTPRYLIKTRGQQVTLSCSPISGHRSVSWYQQTPGQGLQFLFEYFSETQRNKGNFPGRFSGRQFSNSRSEMNVSTLELGDSALYLCASSSTSGGSSYNEQFFGPGTRLTVL.